This is a list of T cell receptor beta chains from one sample in a study of control samples from healthy donors and cancer patients. Sequencing was performed with immunoSEQ multiplex PCR; in TCRdb, only in-frame clones are kept and a portion is missing. The sample carries about 120,000 clones, 80% to 95% recorded once. The sequencing input was blood. The receptors originated from a man aged 35 to 55 in good health. Each CDR3 is given with its conserved first and last residue. A D gene is named only where the DNA matches it firmly. Size is omitted from some rows. Given values are once, few, many or a class for expanded clones.

J | V | size | D | DNA | CDR3
TRBJ1-4 | TRBV2 | NA | NA | TGTGCCAGCAGTCCGCAGGGAGGTGAAAAACTGTTTTTT | CASSPQGGEKLFF
TRBJ2-1 | TRBV5-1 | NA | TRBD1 | TGCGCCAGCAGCTTGTTCCTTGGACAGGGGGCAGATGAGCAGTTCTTC | CASSLFLGQGADEQFF
TRBJ1-3 | TRBV30 | NA | NA | TGTGCCTGGGGGGTCGGGGGAGTGGGAAACACCATATATTTT | CAWGVGGVGNTIYF
TRBJ2-7 | TRBV14 | NA | TRBD1 | TGTGCCAGCAGCCATCGGACAGGGGGCGACGAGCAGTACTTC | CASSHRTGGDEQYF
TRBJ2-5 | TRBV5-1 | once | TRBD2 | TGCGCCAGCAGCTTGACTGGCGGGGGGGAGACCCAGTACTTC | CASSLTGGGETQYF
TRBJ1-3 | TRBV5-6 | NA | TRBD1 | TGTGCCAGCAGCTTCCGTCCAGGGGGCGGGAGTCCCTCTGGAAACACCATATATTTT | CASSFRPGGGSPSGNTIYF
TRBJ2-2 | TRBV30 | NA | NA | TGTGCCTGGAGTGTACGTCCCGGGGAGCTGTTTTTT | CAWSVRPGELFF
TRBJ1-6 | TRBV15 | NA | TRBD1 | TGTGCCACCAGCAGAACCGACAGGGGGTACTCACCCCTCCACTTT | CATSRTDRGYSPLHF
TRBJ2-3 | TRBV3-1/TRBV3-2 | once | TRBD2 | TGTGCCAGCAGCCAGGGACTAGCGGGGGCCGCTCACACAGATACGCAGTATTTT | CASSQGLAGAAHTDTQYF
TRBJ1-6 | TRBV27 | NA | NA | TGTGCCAGCAGTTTCCTGGACCGTAATTCACCCCTCCACTTT | CASSFLDRNSPLHF
TRBJ2-5 | TRBV20-1 | NA | TRBD2 | TGCAGTGCTAGTAGGACTAGCGGGCCATTCATACAAGAGACCCAGTACTTC | CSASRTSGPFIQETQYF
TRBJ1-5 | TRBV30 | once | NA | TGTGCCTGGAGTGACGGGAGCAATCAGCCCCAGCATTTT | CAWSDGSNQPQHF
TRBJ1-4 | TRBV12-3/TRBV12-4 | once | NA | TGTGCCAGCAGACCGGGCCCGAATGAAAAACTGTTTTTT | CASRPGPNEKLFF
TRBJ2-2 | TRBV5-1 | once | TRBD1 | TGCGCCAGCGACCGGACAGGGGGGACCGGGGAGCTGTTTTTT | CASDRTGGTGELFF